This T cell receptor beta chain was found in a study of control samples from healthy donors and cancer patients. Sequencing was performed with immunoSEQ multiplex PCR; in TCRdb, only in-frame clones are kept and a portion is missing. The table lists about 230,000 clones, over 75% of them singletons. This CDR3 contains 15 residues. V gave up 5 bases and J gave up 2 bases; unmatched junction bases: 7. Germline assignment: CDR1 LNHNV and CDR2 YYDKDF (reference sequence). This sequence was found in a woman in her fifties or sixties with lung cancer. V usage is TRBV15 and J usage is TRBJ1-1; 8 nucleotides line up with TRBD1. Sequenced sample: PBMCs. CDR3 in DNA: TGTGCCACCAGCGGTAGACAGGGGCGTAACACTGAAGCTTTCTTT. It encodes CATSGRQGRNTEAFF.